This T cell receptor (beta chain) is from a study of cytomegalovirus exposure and HLA in healthy donors. In regard to this clone: No antigen is known for it.

Clones were read by immunoSEQ multiplex PCR, and TCRdb kept only the in-frame ones, dropping some. The sample lists some 90,000 clones; 95% to 97% were seen once. Overall study results and limits: The authors confirmed in vitro that a few CMV-associated chains were specific for CMV antigens.

CDR1 and CDR2 (germline): MGHDK, SYGVNS. Germline trimming cut 6 bases from V and 4 bases from J; bases unmatched to any gene: 8. This CDR3 is built from 15 residues. The sequencing input was PBMCs. The chain links TRBV25-1 to TRBJ2-3; 9 bases fit TRBD1. This sequence originates from a man aged 18 to 29 in good health and CMV-seronegative. CDR3 sequence (DNA): TGTGCCAGCAGATGGGGGACAGGGTTTGCAGATACGCAGTATTTT. Protein: CASRWGTGFADTQYF.